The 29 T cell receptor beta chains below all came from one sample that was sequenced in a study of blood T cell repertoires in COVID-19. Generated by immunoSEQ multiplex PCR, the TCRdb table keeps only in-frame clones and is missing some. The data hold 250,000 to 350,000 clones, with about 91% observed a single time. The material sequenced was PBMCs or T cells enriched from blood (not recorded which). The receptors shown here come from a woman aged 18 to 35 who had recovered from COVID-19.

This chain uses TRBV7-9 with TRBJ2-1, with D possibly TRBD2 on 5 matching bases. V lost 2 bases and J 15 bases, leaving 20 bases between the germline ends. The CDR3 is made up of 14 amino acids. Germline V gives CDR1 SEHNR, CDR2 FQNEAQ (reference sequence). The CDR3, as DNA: TGTGCCAGCAGCTTATTATCAGTAGGAGGAAGGATGTTCTTC. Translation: CASSLLSVGGRMFF.

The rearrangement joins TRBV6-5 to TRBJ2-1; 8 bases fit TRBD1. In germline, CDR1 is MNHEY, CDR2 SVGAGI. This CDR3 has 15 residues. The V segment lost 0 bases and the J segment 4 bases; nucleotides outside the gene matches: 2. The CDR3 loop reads CASSYSTGAYNEQFF. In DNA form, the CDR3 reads TGTGCCAGCAGTTACTCGACAGGGGCTTACAATGAGCAGTTCTTC.

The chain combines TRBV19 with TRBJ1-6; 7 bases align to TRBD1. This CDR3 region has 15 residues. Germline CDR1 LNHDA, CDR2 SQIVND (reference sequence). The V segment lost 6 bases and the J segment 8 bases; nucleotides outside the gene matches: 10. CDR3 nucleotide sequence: TGTGCCAGTAGCCCCCTGGCCAGGGGGGATTCACCCCTCCACTTT. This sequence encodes CASSPLARGDSPLHF. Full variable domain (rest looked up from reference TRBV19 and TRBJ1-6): DGGITQSPKYLFRKEGQNVTLSCEQNLNHDAMYWYRQDPGQGLRLIYYSQIVNDFQKGDIAEGYSVSREKKESFPLTVTSAQKNPTAFYLCASSPLARGDSPLHFGNGTRLTVT.

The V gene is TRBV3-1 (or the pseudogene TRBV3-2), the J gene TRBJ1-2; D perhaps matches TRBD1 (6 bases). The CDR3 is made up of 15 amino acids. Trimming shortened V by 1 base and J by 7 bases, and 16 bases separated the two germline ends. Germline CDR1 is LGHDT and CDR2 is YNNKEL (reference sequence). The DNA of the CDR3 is TGTGCCAGCAGCCAAGGTACAGGGTCCCCAGTTGGCTACACCTTC. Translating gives CASSQGTGSPVGYTF.

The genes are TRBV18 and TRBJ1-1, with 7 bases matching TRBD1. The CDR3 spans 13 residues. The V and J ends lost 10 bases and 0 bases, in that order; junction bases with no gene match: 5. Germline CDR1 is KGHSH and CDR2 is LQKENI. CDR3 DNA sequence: TGTGCCACGCAGGGGGTCATGAACACTGAAGCTTTCTTT. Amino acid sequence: CATQGVMNTEAFF.

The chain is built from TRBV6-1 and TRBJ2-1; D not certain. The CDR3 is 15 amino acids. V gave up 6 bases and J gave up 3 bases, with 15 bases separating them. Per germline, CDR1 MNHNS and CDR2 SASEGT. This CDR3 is CASRSILQHYNEQFF. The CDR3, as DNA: TGTGCCAGCAGAAGCATACTACAACACTACAATGAGCAGTTCTTC.

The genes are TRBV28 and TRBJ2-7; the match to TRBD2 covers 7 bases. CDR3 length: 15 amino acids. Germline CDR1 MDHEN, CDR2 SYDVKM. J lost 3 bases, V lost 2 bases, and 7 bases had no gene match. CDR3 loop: CASSLGGVPVYEQYF. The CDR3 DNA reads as TGTGCCAGCAGTTTAGGGGGGGTCCCCGTCTACGAGCAGTACTTC.

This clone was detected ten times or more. CDR3 protein: CASSSRQGTPQHF. CDR3 coding DNA: TGTGCCAGCAGTTCCAGACAGGGGACGCCCCAGCATTTT. V is TRBV27 and J is TRBJ1-5, with 8 nucleotides matching TRBD1. The V segment lost 4 bases and the J segment 9 bases; nucleotides outside the gene matches: 5. CDR3 size: 13 residues. Germline V gives CDR1 MNHEY, CDR2 SMNVEV (reference sequence).

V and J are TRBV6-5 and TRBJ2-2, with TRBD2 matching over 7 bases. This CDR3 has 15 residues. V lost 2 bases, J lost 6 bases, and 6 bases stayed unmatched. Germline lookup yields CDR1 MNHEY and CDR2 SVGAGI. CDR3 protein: CASSYRGGGAGELFF. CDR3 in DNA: TGTGCCAGCAGTTACCGCGGGGGTGGGGCCGGGGAGCTGTTTTTT.

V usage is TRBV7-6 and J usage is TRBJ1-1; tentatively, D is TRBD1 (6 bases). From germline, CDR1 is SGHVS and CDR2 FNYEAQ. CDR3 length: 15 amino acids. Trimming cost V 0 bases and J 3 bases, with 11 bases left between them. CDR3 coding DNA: TGTGCCAGCAGCTTAGCGGGGGCGAGGGACACTGAAGCTTTCTTT. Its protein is CASSLAGARDTEAFF.

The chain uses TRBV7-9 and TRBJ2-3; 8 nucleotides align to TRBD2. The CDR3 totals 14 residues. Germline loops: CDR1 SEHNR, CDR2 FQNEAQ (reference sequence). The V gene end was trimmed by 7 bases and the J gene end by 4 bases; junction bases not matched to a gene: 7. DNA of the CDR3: TGTGCCAGCACCAAACGGGAGGGGGCAGATACGCAGTATTTT. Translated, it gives CASTKREGADTQYF.

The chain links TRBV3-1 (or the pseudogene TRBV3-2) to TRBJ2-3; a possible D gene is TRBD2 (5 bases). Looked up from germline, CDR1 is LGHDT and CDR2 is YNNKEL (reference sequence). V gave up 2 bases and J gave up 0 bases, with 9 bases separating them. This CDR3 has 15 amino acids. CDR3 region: CASSQMAGSTDTQYF. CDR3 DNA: TGTGCCAGCAGCCAAATGGCGGGTAGCACAGATACGCAGTATTTT.

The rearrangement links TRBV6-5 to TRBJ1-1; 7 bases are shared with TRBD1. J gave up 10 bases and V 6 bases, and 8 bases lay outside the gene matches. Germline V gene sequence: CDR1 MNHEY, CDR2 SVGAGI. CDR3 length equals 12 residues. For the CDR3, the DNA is TGTGCCAGCAGCCGGACAGGACGAGGAGCTTTCTTT. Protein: CASSRTGRGAFF.

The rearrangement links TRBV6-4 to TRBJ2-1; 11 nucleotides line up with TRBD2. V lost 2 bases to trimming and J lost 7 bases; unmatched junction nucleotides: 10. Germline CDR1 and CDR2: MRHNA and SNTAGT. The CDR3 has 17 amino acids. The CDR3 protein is CASSDQPLAGGVNEQFF. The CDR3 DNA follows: TGTGCCAGCAGTGACCAACCCCTAGCGGGGGGTGTAAATGAGCAGTTCTTC.

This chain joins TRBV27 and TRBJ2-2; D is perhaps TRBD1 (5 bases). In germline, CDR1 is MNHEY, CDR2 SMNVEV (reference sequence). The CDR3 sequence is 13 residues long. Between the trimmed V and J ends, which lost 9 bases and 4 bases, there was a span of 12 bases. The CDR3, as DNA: TGTGCCAGTCCAGGGAAATCCACCGGGGAGCTGTTTTTT. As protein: CASPGKSTGELFF.

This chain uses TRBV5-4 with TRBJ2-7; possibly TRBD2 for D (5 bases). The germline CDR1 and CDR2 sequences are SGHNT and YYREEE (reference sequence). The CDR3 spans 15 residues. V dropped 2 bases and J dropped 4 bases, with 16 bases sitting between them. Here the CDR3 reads CASSFGEPGIYEQYF. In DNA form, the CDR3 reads TGTGCCAGCAGCTTCGGGGAGCCTGGCATATACGAGCAGTACTTC.

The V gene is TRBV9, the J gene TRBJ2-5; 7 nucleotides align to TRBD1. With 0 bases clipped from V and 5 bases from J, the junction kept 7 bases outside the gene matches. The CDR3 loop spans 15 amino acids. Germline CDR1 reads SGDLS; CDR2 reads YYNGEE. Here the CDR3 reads CASSVGQGIWETQYF. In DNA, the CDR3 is TGTGCCAGCAGCGTAGGACAGGGCATTTGGGAGACCCAGTACTTC.

CDR3 sequence reads: CATSRDRGQGAFGYGYTF. The CDR3 DNA reads as TGTGCCACCAGCAGAGATCGAGGACAGGGGGCTTTTGGCTATGGCTACACCTTC. J is TRBJ1-2 and V is TRBV15; 11 bases agree with TRBD1. CDR1 and CDR2 (germline): LNHNV, YYDKDF (reference sequence). J lost 4 bases, V lost 0 bases, and 10 bases had no gene match. The CDR3 is 18 residues long.

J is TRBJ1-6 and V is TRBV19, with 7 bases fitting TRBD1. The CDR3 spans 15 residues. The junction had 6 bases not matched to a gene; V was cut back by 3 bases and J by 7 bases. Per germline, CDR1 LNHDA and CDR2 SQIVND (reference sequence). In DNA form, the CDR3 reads TGTGCCAGTAGTATTGGGACAGATCTGAATTCACCCCTCCACTTT. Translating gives CASSIGTDLNSPLHF.

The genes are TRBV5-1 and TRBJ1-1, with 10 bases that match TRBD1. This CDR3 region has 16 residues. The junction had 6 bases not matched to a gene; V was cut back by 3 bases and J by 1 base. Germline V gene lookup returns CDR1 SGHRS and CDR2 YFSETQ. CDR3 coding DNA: TGCGCCAGCAGCTCGGGGGACAGGGGTAGGAACACTGAAGCTTTCTTT. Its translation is CASSSGDRGRNTEAFF.

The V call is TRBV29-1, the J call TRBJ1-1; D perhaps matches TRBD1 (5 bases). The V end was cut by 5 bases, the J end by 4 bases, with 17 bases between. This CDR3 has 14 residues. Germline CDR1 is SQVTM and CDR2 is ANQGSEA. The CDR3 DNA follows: TGCAGCGTTTACCTCTCCGGGGGAGTCACTGAAGCTTTCTTT. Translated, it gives CSVYLSGGVTEAFF.

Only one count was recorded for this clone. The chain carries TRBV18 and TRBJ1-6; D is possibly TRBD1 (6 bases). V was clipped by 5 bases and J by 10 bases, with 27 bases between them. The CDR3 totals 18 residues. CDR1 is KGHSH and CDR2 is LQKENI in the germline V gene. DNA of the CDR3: TGTGCCAGCTCAACCCTATCCGGGGCGGGGGGCATTAGCTCACCCCTCCACTTT. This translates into CASSTLSGAGGISSPLHF.

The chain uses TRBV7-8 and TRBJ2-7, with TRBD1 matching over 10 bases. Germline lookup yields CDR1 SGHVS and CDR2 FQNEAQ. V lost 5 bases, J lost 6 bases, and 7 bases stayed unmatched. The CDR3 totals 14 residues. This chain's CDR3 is CASSLTTGGREQYF. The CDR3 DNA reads TGTGCCAGCAGCCTGACGACAGGGGGCCGCGAGCAGTACTTC.

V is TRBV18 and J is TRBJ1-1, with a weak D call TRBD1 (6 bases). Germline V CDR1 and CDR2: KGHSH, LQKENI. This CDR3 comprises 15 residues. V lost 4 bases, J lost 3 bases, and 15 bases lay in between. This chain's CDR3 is CASSLGARRYTEAFF. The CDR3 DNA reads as TGTGCCAGCTCACTGGGGGCGCGGAGATACACTGAAGCTTTCTTT.

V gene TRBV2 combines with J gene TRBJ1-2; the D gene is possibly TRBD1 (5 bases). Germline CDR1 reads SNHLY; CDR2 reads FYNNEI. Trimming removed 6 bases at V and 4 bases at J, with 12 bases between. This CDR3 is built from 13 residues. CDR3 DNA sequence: TGTGCCAGCAGGCCGGGGGTCAGCTATGGCTACACCTTC. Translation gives CASRPGVSYGYTF.

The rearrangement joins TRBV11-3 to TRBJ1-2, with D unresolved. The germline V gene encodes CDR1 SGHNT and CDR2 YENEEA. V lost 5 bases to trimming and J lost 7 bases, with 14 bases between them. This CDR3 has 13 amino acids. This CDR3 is CASSLSRESGYTF. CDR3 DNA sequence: TGTGCCAGCAGCCTAAGCCGGGAGAGTGGCTACACCTTC. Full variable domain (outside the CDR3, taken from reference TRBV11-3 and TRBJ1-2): EAGVVQSPRYKIIEKKQPVAFWCNPISGHNTLYWYLQNLGQGPELLIRYENEEAVDDSQLPKDRFSAERLKGVDSTLKIQPAELGDSAVYLCASSLSRESGYTFGSGTRLTVV.

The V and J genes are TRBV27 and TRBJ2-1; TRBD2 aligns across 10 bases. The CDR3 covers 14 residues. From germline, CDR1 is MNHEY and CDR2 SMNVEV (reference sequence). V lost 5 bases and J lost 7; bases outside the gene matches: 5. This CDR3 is CASSPSSGGNEQFF. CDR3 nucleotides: TGTGCCAGCAGTCCCTCTAGCGGGGGTAATGAGCAGTTCTTC.

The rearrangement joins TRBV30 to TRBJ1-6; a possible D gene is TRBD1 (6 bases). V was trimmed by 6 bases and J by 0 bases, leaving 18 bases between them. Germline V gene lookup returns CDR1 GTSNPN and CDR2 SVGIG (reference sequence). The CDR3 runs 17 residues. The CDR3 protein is CACKKETGSSYNSPLHF. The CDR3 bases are TGTGCCTGCAAAAAAGAGACAGGCAGCTCCTATAATTCACCCCTCCACTTT.

Here the CDR3 DNA reads TGTGCCAGCAGTTACATCCAGCGGAATTCACCCCTCCACTTT. Translated, it gives CASSYIQRNSPLHF. The chain combines TRBV6-2 or TRBV6-3 with TRBJ1-6; D uncertain. CDR3 size: 14 residues. V was trimmed by 2 bases and J by 7 bases, leaving 9 bases between them. CDR1 and CDR2 from the germline V gene are MNHEY and SVGEGT.